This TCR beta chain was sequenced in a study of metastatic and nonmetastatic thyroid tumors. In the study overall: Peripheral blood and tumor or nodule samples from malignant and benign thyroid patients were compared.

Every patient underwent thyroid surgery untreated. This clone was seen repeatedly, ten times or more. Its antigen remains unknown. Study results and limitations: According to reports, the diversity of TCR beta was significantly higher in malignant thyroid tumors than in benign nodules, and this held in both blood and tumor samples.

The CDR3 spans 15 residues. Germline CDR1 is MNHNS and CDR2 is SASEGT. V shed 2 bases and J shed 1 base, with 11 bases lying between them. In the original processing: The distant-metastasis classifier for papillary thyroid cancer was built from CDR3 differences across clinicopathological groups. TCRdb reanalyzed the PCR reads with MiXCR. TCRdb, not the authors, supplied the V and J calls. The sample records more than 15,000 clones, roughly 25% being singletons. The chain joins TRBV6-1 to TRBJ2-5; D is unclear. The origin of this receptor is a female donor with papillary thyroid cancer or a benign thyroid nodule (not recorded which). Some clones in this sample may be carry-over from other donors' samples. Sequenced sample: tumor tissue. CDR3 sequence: CASSEPYRSQETQYF. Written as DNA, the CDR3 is TGTGCCAGCAGTGAACCCTACAGAAGCCAAGAGACCCAGTACTTC.